This entry lists 27 T cell receptor beta chains sequenced from one sample in a study of OX40 agonist ivuxolimab in advanced cancers. TCRdb's table, derived via immunoSEQ multiplex PCR, lists solely in-frame clones and lacks some. The table shows 65,000 to 90,000 clones, with about 90% occurring only once. The material sequenced was CD4+ or CD8+ T cells sorted from blood, taken in a trial of the OX40 agonist ivuxolimab. These TCRs come from an adult with an advanced solid tumor such as melanoma, head and neck, liver or kidney cancer.

V is TRBV6-1 and J is TRBJ2-1, with TRBD1 matching 9 bases. In germline, CDR1 is MNHNS, CDR2 SASEGT. The CDR3 runs to 14 residues. V lost 10 bases to trimming and J lost 8 bases; unmatched junction nucleotides: 12. As DNA, the CDR3 is TGTGCCACCTCGGACAGGGGTGTTTTGGATGAGCAGTTCTTC. This encodes CATSDRGVLDEQFF.

The V gene is TRBV10-3, the J gene TRBJ2-1; 7 nucleotides match TRBD2. This CDR3 is 15 amino acids long. Germline V gives CDR1 ENHRY, CDR2 SYGVKD. After removal of 4 bases from V and 0 bases from J, the junction contained 3 bases not matched to a gene. CDR3 protein: CAISAGGASYNEQFF. CDR3 DNA: TGTGCCATCAGTGCGGGGGGAGCCTCCTACAATGAGCAGTTCTTC.

This chain connects TRBV4-1 to TRBJ2-1; a weak D match, TRBD2 (5 bases). Trimming left V 4 bases short and J 0 bases short, with 13 bases between. The CDR3 is 16 residues long. Germline V gene sequence: CDR1 MGHRA, CDR2 YSYEKL. The CDR3, as DNA: TGCGCCAGCAGCCGAGAATGGGGAGCCTCCTACAATGAGCAGTTCTTC. Amino acids: CASSREWGASYNEQFF.

The V call is TRBV6-1, the J call TRBJ1-5, with TRBD1 as a possible D gene (6 bases). The CDR3 length is 16 residues. From germline, CDR1 is MNHNS and CDR2 SASEGT. The ends were cut back, 4 bases at V and 6 bases at J, with 19 bases in the middle. CDR3 coding DNA: TGTGCCAGCAGTGTGGGTTGGGTCAGGGGTGGTCAGCCCCAGCATTTT. It yields the protein CASSVGWVRGGQPQHF.

V usage is TRBV6-6 and J usage is TRBJ1-2; no clear D gene. The CDR3 spans 12 residues. Trimming pared 7 bases from V and 8 bases from J, leaving 14 bases between. The germline gives CDR1 MNHNY, CDR2 SVGAGI (reference sequence). The CDR3 nucleotides are TGTGCCAGCATACGTGAGGGAAGCGGCTACACCTTC. Its translation: CASIREGSGYTF.

The CDR3 region is CASSPGDRGSYEQYF. In nucleotides, the CDR3 is TGTGCCAGCTCACCAGGGGACAGGGGATCCTACGAGCAGTACTTC. J is TRBJ2-7 and V is TRBV18, with TRBD1 identical over 10 bases. Germline V gene data show CDR1 as KGHSH and CDR2 as LQKENI. The CDR3 has 15 amino acids. V lost 2 bases to trimming and J lost 1 base; unmatched junction nucleotides: 2.

The chain links TRBV7-2 to TRBJ2-3; 11 bases are a match to TRBD2. The CDR3 totals 17 residues. Per germline, CDR1 SGHTA and CDR2 FQGNSA. The trim removed 5 bases at V and 5 bases at J, leaving 12 bases unmatched. CDR3 in amino acids: CASSPRLAGPPGDTQYF. CDR3 DNA: TGTGCCAGCAGCCCCAGACTAGCGGGACCCCCGGGAGATACGCAGTATTTT.

The chain uses TRBV29-1 and TRBJ2-1; D is possibly TRBD1 (6 bases). This CDR3 is built from 12 residues. Germline CDR1 reads SQVTM; CDR2 reads ANQGSEA. V lost 4 bases, J lost 2 bases, and 6 bases lay in between. CDR3 in DNA: TGCAGCGTTGGACAGGCCTACAATGAGCAGTTCTTC. Its protein is CSVGQAYNEQFF.

The chain has TRBV28 and TRBJ2-5, with D perhaps TRBD2 (8 bases). This CDR3 has 14 residues. V lost 6 bases, J lost 2 bases, and 13 bases lay in between. Looked up from germline, CDR1 is MDHEN and CDR2 is SYDVKM. Written as DNA, the CDR3 is TGTGCCAGCAGCGGGAGGGGGCGGCAAGAGACCCAGTACTTC. Protein sequence: CASSGRGRQETQYF.

The V gene is TRBV30, the J gene TRBJ1-6; TRBD1 matches 8 bases. This CDR3 spans 15 amino acids. Unmatched junction bases numbered 6, after V lost 3 bases and J lost 5 bases. Germline V gives CDR1 GTSNPN, CDR2 SVGIG (reference sequence). The CDR3 spells CAWRHLTGDNSPLHF. DNA of the CDR3: TGTGCCTGGAGACACTTGACAGGGGATAATTCACCCCTCCACTTT.

The V and J genes are TRBV5-4 and TRBJ2-3, with TRBD2 identical over 16 bases. CDR3 size: 19 residues. CDR1 is SGHNT, CDR2 YYREEE, per germline (reference sequence). J was trimmed by 6 bases and V by 4 bases; bases with no gene match: 14. CDR3 sequence reads: CASSPPGTSGRALYDTQYF. The CDR3 DNA follows: TGTGCCAGCAGCCCACCCGGGACTAGCGGGAGGGCCCTCTACGATACGCAGTATTTT.

CDR3: CSVEDGGQDTQYF. The CDR3 nucleotides read TGCAGCGTTGAAGACGGGGGCCAGGATACGCAGTATTTT. The chain has TRBV29-1 and TRBJ2-3, with D perhaps TRBD1 or TRBD2 (6 bases each). The V end was cut by 0 bases, the J end by 6 bases, with 10 bases between. CDR1 and CDR2 (germline): SQVTM, ANQGSEA. This CDR3 comprises 13 residues.

The chain's CDR3 is CAWRQIHMNTEAFF. The CDR3 region has the DNA TGTGCCTGGAGGCAGATACACATGAACACTGAAGCTTTCTTT. V and J are TRBV30 and TRBJ1-1, with D unresolved. Germline V lookup: CDR1 GTSNPN, CDR2 SVGIG (reference sequence). This CDR3 has 14 amino acids. The V gene lost 3 bases and the J gene lost 0 bases, with 11 bases spanning the gap.

This rearrangement joins TRBV29-1 to TRBJ2-6; possibly TRBD1 for D (6 bases). CDR1 is SQVTM, CDR2 ANQGSEA, per germline. This CDR3 spans 13 amino acids. The V end lost 7 bases, the J end lost 3 bases, and 10 bases lay between the germline ends. The CDR3 region is CSATGGGANVLTF. The CDR3 DNA reads as TGCAGCGCGACAGGTGGTGGGGCCAACGTCCTGACTTTC.

The chain joins TRBV6-5 to TRBJ2-7; TRBD1 might be the D (6 bases). CDR1 and CDR2 from the germline V gene are MNHEY and SVGAGI. The CDR3 covers 13 residues. Trimming took 5 bases from V and 3 from J, leaving 11 bases between them. The CDR3 coding sequence is TGTGCCAGCAGTGAAGCGGACAGCTACGAGCAGTACTTC. This codes for CASSEADSYEQYF.

This chain joins TRBV6-5 and TRBJ2-7; D is perhaps TRBD2 (7 bases). Germline V gives CDR1 MNHEY, CDR2 SVGAGI. The CDR3 length is 15 residues. V was shortened by 7 bases and J by 3 bases, with 19 bases between the two germline ends. Here the CDR3 DNA reads TGTGCCAGCACCCGGGGGCGGGAGACCGTCTACGAGCAGTACTTC. Amino acid sequence: CASTRGRETVYEQYF.

V is TRBV7-3 and J is TRBJ1-3; D gene ambiguous. The CDR3 runs to 13 residues. With 5 bases removed from V and 9 bases from J, the gap between germline ends came to 14 bases. The germline gives CDR1 SGHTA, CDR2 FQGTGA. The CDR3 DNA reads TGTGCCAGCAGCGCCAAGGACGGAGCCACCATATATTTT. Residues: CASSAKDGATIYF. The entire variable domain, with the rest obtained from reference TRBV7-3 and TRBJ1-3, is as follows: GAGVSQTPSNKVTEKGKYVELRCDPISGHTALYWYRQSLGQGPEFLIYFQGTGAADDSGLPNDRFFAVRPEGSVSTLKIQRTERGDSAVYLCASSAKDGATIYFGEGSWLTVV.

J is TRBJ2-5 and V is TRBV10-1, with 8 bases aligning to TRBD2. From germline, CDR1 is WNHNN and CDR2 SYGVQD (reference sequence). The CDR3 consists of 15 residues. Unmatched junction bases numbered 7, after V lost 3 bases and J lost 4 bases. In DNA, the CDR3 is TGCGCCAGCAGTGATCCCACTAGCGGAGGAGAGACCCAGTACTTC. Amino acids: CASSDPTSGGETQYF.

The chain is built from TRBV5-1 and TRBJ1-5; D is undetermined. Germline V gene data show CDR1 as SGHRS and CDR2 as YFSETQ. This CDR3 has 12 amino acids. V lost 7 bases and J lost 10, with 15 bases in between. The CDR3 DNA reads as TGCGCCAGCCAGGCGGCAGACCTTCCCCAGCATTTT. Amino acid sequence: CASQAADLPQHF.

The rearrangement links TRBV5-5 to TRBJ1-4; D is ambiguous. Trimming stripped 0 bases from V and 0 bases from J, with 12 bases between. In germline, CDR1 is SGHKS, CDR2 YYEKEE (reference sequence). This CDR3 has 17 amino acids. CDR3 DNA: TGTGCCAGCAGCTTGGCCCCAGACCCTGCAACTAATGAAAAACTGTTTTTT. As protein: CASSLAPDPATNEKLFF.

This chain connects TRBV6-5 to TRBJ1-1; the D is unclear. The germline CDR1 and CDR2 sequences are MNHEY and SVGAGI. The CDR3 is 16 amino acids. With 0 bases removed from V and 6 bases from J, the gap between germline ends came to 17 bases. CDR3 DNA: TGTGCCAGCAGTTACTCGCCTTTTGGAGGGCGGCCTGAAGCTTTCTTT. Protein product: CASSYSPFGGRPEAFF.

The rearrangement joins TRBV6-5 to TRBJ1-1, with D unclear. The CDR3 runs to 13 residues. Looked up from germline, CDR1 is MNHEY and CDR2 is SVGAGI. The germline V and J ends were trimmed by 0 bases and 5 bases, with 7 bases remaining between them. The CDR3 DNA sequence: TGTGCCAGCAGTTACTCGATTTGGACTGAAGCTTTCTTT. The encoded protein is CASSYSIWTEAFF.

V gene TRBV2 combines with J gene TRBJ2-7, with D possibly matching TRBD2 (6 bases). Trimming shortened V by 8 bases and J by 2 bases, and 10 bases separated the two germline ends. Germline CDR1 and CDR2: SNHLY and FYNNEI. The CDR3 covers 12 residues. CDR3 nucleotides: TGTGCCAGCGCACGACTAGCCTACGAGCAGTACTTC. Translating it yields CASARLAYEQYF.

The chain uses TRBV5-1 and TRBJ2-7; 10 nucleotides align to TRBD1. The J segment lost 2 bases and the V segment lost 5 bases, leaving 7 bases of the junction unmatched. The CDR3 totals 15 residues. The germline CDR1 and CDR2 sequences are SGHRS and YFSETQ. This chain's CDR3 is CASRLPGQGTYEQYF. Here the CDR3 DNA reads TGCGCCAGCAGACTGCCGGGACAGGGGACCTACGAGCAGTACTTC.

The CDR3 DNA reads as TGTGCCAGCAGCTTAAGAACCGGGACTAGACACGAGCAGTACTTC. It encodes CASSLRTGTRHEQYF. This chain connects TRBV7-2 to TRBJ2-7; 8 bases match TRBD2. CDR1 and CDR2 from the germline V gene are SGHTA and FQGNSA. This CDR3 comprises 15 residues. V trimming: 2 bases; J trimming: 5 bases; junction bases outside the gene matches: 8.

V usage is TRBV7-3 and J usage is TRBJ2-6; D remains ambiguous. This CDR3 comprises 15 residues. Trimming pared 1 base from V and 4 bases from J, leaving 8 bases between. Germline lookup yields CDR1 SGHTA and CDR2 FQGTGA. Here the CDR3 DNA reads TGTGCCAGCAGCTTAATAGGGTCCGGGGCCAACGTCCTGACTTTC. It encodes CASSLIGSGANVLTF.

The chain combines TRBV7-9 with TRBJ1-5; D is undetermined. The V and J ends lost 2 bases and 6 bases respectively, with 17 bases between them. Germline assignment: CDR1 SEHNR and CDR2 FQNEAQ (reference sequence). This CDR3 region has 16 residues. The CDR3 loop reads CASSLSSASEGQPQHF. The CDR3, as DNA: TGTGCCAGCAGCTTAAGCTCGGCGAGTGAAGGTCAGCCCCAGCATTTT.